This TCR beta chain was sequenced during a study of T cells in Graves' hyperthyroidism and ophthalmopathy. General study results and limits: A median around six months before onset, the model predicted ophthalmopathy.

CDR3 length equals 15 residues. Germline V gene data show CDR1 as LGHDT and CDR2 as YNNKEL (reference sequence). Trimming stripped 4 bases from V and 4 bases from J, with 13 bases between. Hyperthyroidism of Graves' type that showed no ophthalmopathy progression within 18 months was stable. This clonotype was picked up a small number of times. Antigen: not known. Researchers amplified the TCR beta CDR3 regions from RNA transcripts. In the first-round RT-PCR of the TCR CDR3, the HTBI primer set was used. TCRdb called the multiplex PCR reads again in MiXCR, with one record for every CDR3 protein. The table has approximately 640,000 distinct CDR3 sequences, roughly 17% seen once.

Sequenced input: blood. The receptor's source is a woman in her 30s with Graves' hyperthyroidism. The gene calls are TRBV3-1 and TRBJ2-2, with D maybe TRBD1 (6 bases). CDR3 amino acids: CASSPWGQTTGELFF. The CDR3 DNA reads as TGTGCCAGCAGCCCCTGGGGGCAGACCACCGGGGAGCTGTTTTTT.